This is a list of T cell receptor beta chains from one sample in a study of regulatory T cells in long-lasting Graves disease. Each CDR3 protein is one row after TCRdb ran MiXCR on the multiplex PCR reads. The data show over 200,000 distinct CDR3 sequences, with 18% seen just once and approximately 20% held by the top ten. The sequenced sample was peripheral blood mononuclear cells (PBMCs), obtained at new diagnosis, from a patient treated with antithyroid drugs. The receptors were sampled from a female donor with Graves disease. Both conserved end residues are part of each CDR3. The D gene is left open where the match is weak. Not all rows give a size; the values are once, few, many and, for expanded clones, a class.

J gene,V gene,D gene,clone size,CDR3 DNA,CDR3 protein
TRBJ1-1,TRBV14,.,many,TGTGCCAGCAGCCATACCGGGCAGGGGACTGAAGCTTTCTTT,CASSHTGQGTEAFF
TRBJ2-1,TRBV15,.,many,TGTGCCACCAGCAGAGATCGGTCTAGGCAGTTCTTC,CATSRDRSRQFF
TRBJ2-7,TRBV11-2,.,many,TGTGCCAGCAGCTTAGGACCTGTTCGAGGGGAGCAGTACTTC,CASSLGPVRGEQYF
TRBJ1-5,TRBV12-3/TRBV12-4,TRBD1,many,TGTGCCAGCAGCTGGACAGGGATCAATCAGCCCCAGCATTTT,CASSWTGINQPQHF
TRBJ2-3,TRBV18,.,many,TGTGCCAGCTCACCAGACACCTCAGATACGCAGTATTTT,CASSPDTSDTQYF
TRBJ2-7,TRBV27,TRBD2,many,TGTGCCAGCAGTCCAGGACTTCTTTTGCCTAGCGGGAGGGCCAACTACGAGCAGTACTTC,CASSPGLLLPSGRANYEQYF
TRBJ2-7,TRBV6-1,TRBD1,many,TGTGCCAGCAGAGGGACAGGGGATACCTACGAGCAGTACTTC,CASRGTGDTYEQYF
TRBJ2-1,TRBV2,.,many,TGTGCCAGCAGTGATAGGGACAACCAGTTCTTC,CASSDRDNQFF
TRBJ2-5,TRBV7-9,.,many,TGTGCCAGCAGCCGGTGGGTTGGTGGTTTCGATCAAGAGACCCAGTACTTC,CASSRWVGGFDQETQYF
TRBJ2-2,TRBV3-1,TRBD2,many,TGTGCCAGCAGCCAAGGTAGCGGGACCGGGGAGCTGTTTTTT,CASSQGSGTGELFF
TRBJ1-2,TRBV11-2,.,many,TGTGCCAGCAGCCCCGCCAGGGGCGCCGACTATGGCTACACCTTC,CASSPARGADYGYTF
TRBJ1-1,TRBV5-1,.,many,TGCGCCAGCACCGACATGAGGGAGGGCGGCACTGAAGCTTTCTTT,CASTDMREGGTEAFF
TRBJ1-4,TRBV7-2,.,many,TGTGCCAGCAGCGGTTGGGACCGAACTAATGAAAAACTGTTTTTT,CASSGWDRTNEKLFF
TRBJ1-5,TRBV19,.,many,TGTGCCAGTAGTACCCAGGACAGAAGTCAGCCCCAGCATTTT,CASSTQDRSQPQHF
TRBJ1-2,TRBV12-3/TRBV12-4,TRBD1,many,TGTGCCAGCAGTTTAAGAACAGGGGGTGGGGGCTACACCTTC,CASSLRTGGGGYTF
TRBJ2-1,TRBV30,TRBD2,.,TGTGCCTGGAGGAAAGGGTCTAGCGGGAGAAATGAGCAGTTCTTC,CAWRKGSSGRNEQFF
TRBJ1-1,TRBV6-8,.,many,TGTGCCAGCACCCCCCTTTGGGGCCGGGGTGGGAACACTGAAGCTTTCTTT,CASTPLWGRGGNTEAFF
TRBJ1-5,TRBV28,.,.,TGTGCCAGCAGTTTTTCTGGCAGGACTTACAATCAGCCCCAGCATTTT,CASSFSGRTYNQPQHF